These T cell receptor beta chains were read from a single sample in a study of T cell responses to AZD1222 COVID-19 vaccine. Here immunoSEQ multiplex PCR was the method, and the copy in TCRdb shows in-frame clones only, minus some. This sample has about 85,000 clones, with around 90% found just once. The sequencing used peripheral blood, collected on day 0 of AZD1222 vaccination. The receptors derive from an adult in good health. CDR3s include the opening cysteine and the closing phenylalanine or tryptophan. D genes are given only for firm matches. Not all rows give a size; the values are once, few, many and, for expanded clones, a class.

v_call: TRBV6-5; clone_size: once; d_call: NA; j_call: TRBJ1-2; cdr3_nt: TGTGCCAGCAGTCCCCCCTTAGGTTCCCCCTATGGCTACACCTTC; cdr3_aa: CASSPPLGSPYGYTF
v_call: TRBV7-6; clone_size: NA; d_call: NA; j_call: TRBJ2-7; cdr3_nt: TGTGCCAGCACCTCAGTAGGATACGAGCAGTACTTC; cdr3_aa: CASTSVGYEQYF
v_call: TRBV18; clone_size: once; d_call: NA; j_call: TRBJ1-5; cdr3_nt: TGTGCCAGCTCACCACCGGGTCAGGGAAGTCAGCCCCAGCATTTT; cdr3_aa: CASSPPGQGSQPQHF
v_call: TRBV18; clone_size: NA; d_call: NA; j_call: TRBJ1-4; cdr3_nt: TGTGCCAGCTCACCACCAACACAGGGTATCACTAATGAAAAACTGTTTTTT; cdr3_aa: CASSPPTQGITNEKLFF
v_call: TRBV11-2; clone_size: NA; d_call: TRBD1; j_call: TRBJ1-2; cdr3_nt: TGTGCCAGCAGCTCCTGGACAGGGGAGGGCTATGGCTACACCTTC; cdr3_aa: CASSSWTGEGYGYTF
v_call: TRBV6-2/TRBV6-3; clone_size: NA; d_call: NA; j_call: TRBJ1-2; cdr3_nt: TGTGCCAGCAGTTACTCGGGAGCGAACTATGGCTACACCTTC; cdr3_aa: CASSYSGANYGYTF
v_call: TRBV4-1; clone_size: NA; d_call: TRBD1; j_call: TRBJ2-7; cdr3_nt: TGCGCCAGCAGTCCGGACAGGGGGCTTTACGAGCAGTACTTC; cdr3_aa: CASSPDRGLYEQYF
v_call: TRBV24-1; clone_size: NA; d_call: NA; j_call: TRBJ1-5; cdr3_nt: TGTGCCACCAGTGATACAGGGTCCTGGCAGCCCCAGCATTTT; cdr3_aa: CATSDTGSWQPQHF
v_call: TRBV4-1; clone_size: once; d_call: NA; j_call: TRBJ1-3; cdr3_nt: TGCGCCAGCAGCCAAGTGGTCGTGCGACAGGATGGTGGAAACACCATATATTTT; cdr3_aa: CASSQVVVRQDGGNTIYF
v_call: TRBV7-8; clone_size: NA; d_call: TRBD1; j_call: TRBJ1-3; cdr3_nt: TGTGCCAGCAGCCCAATGGGACAGGGGGCCGGAAACACCATATATTTT; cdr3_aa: CASSPMGQGAGNTIYF
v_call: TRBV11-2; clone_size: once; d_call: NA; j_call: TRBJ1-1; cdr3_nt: TGTGCCAGCAGCTCAAACACAGGGAGGATGAACACTGAAGCTTTCTTT; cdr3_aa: CASSSNTGRMNTEAFF
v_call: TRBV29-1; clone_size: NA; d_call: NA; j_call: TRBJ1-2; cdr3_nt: TGCAGCGCTAACACAGGGTCCTATGGCTACACCTTC; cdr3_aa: CSANTGSYGYTF